Reported below is one TCR beta chain. Its antigen remains unidentified. The record has no base qualities; no much larger clone is one base away. TCRbeta CDR3 regions were amplified from genomic DNA by means of the immunoSEQ Assay, a bias-controlled multiplex PCR. Turning to the authors' computational methods: Nucleated cell counts per sample were estimated from amplification of reference gene primers within the assay. To quantify the absolute abundance of each unique TCRbeta CDR3 rearrangement, sequence reads were collapsed and filtered. For each sample, productive Simpson clonality was calculated as the square root of Simpson's diversity index across productive rearrangements. What TCRdb holds here is the immuneACCESS table cut down to in-frame rearrangements. Part of the clones is not present; checked against another copy, under half of the missing clones reflect an unresolved V gene, and the others are unexplained. That table is the source of V, J and clone size, and D and trimming were worked out from the DNA. Counted in this sample were 200,000 to 250,000 clones; roughly 84% of them appeared once. The ten largest clones represent 15% to 20% of the sample.

The source of the sample is a study of blood T cell repertoires in COVID-19 (dated by TCRdb to between 2020 and 2021). In the study overall: Collaborator samples came from the United States, Italy and Spain and covered acute and convalescent phases of COVID-19. Samples came from the ongoing ImmuneRACE study (first 160 participants) plus 1,254 subjects from 6 global collaborators. HLA class I and class II types, where available, came from metadata supplied by the sample provider rather than from assay-based typing. The prospective study material was composed of cDNA or gDNA derived from T cells, B-cell-depleted T cells, or PBMCs. Nearly every sample came with metadata listing a de-identified subject ID, COVID-19 status, age in years and sex. The repertoires were made available in a free public database intended to serve as a resource for research on the immune response to SARS-CoV-2. The dataset comprised deeply sampled blood TCRbeta repertoires from subjects exposed to, actively infected with, or recovered from COVID-19. The research as a whole found: The amount of clinical and demographic metadata varied by source and participant and was provided uncurated.

CDR1 LNHDA and CDR2 SQIVND were looked up in the germline V gene (reference sequence). Trimmed from V: 6 bases; trimmed from J: 1 base; junction bases lacking a gene match: 7. Including the terminal cysteine and phenylalanine, the CDR3 comprises 15 residues. Only the CDR3 portion is preserved as DNA: 45 bases, with reading frame beginning at the first base. Whole blood was collected in K2EDTA tubes by collaborating institutions according to the institutions' own protocols. Collaborator samples were shipped for TCRbeta analysis as frozen whole blood, isolated PBMCs, or DNA extracted from either sample type.

The sample was peripheral blood. The receptor comes from a man aged 25 to 40 with active or convalescent COVID-19. The rearranged segments are TRBV19 and TRBJ2-5; 8 of the junction bases match TRBD2. The bases read TGTGCCAGTAGATGGACTAGCTCGGCCCAAGAGACCCAGTACTTC. Its coded protein is CASRWTSSAQETQYF.